This TCR beta chain was profiled in a study of CD8 T cells in Susac syndrome. The diagnostic criteria were recently defined, and patients with Susac syndrome met them for definite or probable disease. RNA was extracted with the RNeasy kit, and a quantity of 0.5 to 1 ug was reverse transcribed using random hexamers. One entry per CDR3 protein, called by TCRdb with MiXCR from the immunoSEQ multiplex PCR reads. Among 150,000 or so distinct CDR3 sequences, approximately 95% were seen once, and the ten largest hold about 0.16%. The germline V gene has CDR1 SQVTM and CDR2 ANQGSEA. The CDR3 length is 14 residues. The V gene end was trimmed by 7 bases and the J gene end by 1 base; junction bases not matched to a gene: 6.

The sequencing sample was made of CD4+ T cells from PBMCs. The J gene is TRBJ2-1, the V gene TRBV29-1; TRBD2 agrees at 8 bases. The TCR originated in a human donor with Susac syndrome. Written as DNA, the CDR3 is TGCAGCGCACTGCGGGGGGATTCCTACAATGAGCAGTTCTTC. This codes for CSALRGDSYNEQFF.